A selection of T cell receptor beta chains follows, all from one sample in a study of OX40 agonist ivuxolimab in advanced cancers. This table comes from immunoSEQ multiplex PCR, and its TCRdb copy is limited to in-frame clones, with some not included. The sample comprises over 40,000 clones, about 82% of which are singletons, and around 2.7% rests with the top ten. The sequences come from CD4+ or CD8+ T cells sorted from blood, collected in a trial of the OX40 agonist ivuxolimab. All receptors derive from an adult with an advanced solid tumor such as melanoma, head and neck, liver or kidney cancer. Both conserved end residues are part of each CDR3.

TRBV9	13	TRBJ1-3	CASSVDRGNTIYF
TRBV12-5	15	TRBJ1-1	CASGFLGQGDGEAFF
TRBV5-5	14	TRBJ2-7	CASSSTSGSYEQYF
TRBV28	16	TRBJ2-2	CASTQRGRDFTGELFF
TRBV6-5	16	TRBJ2-5	CASSYLTSRWEETQYF
TRBV29-1	11	TRBJ2-7	CSVASSYEQYF
TRBV18	16	TRBJ2-6	CASSAGTGVGANVLTF
TRBV19	12	TRBJ2-1	CASSWRGNEQFF
TRBV19	13	TRBJ2-1	CASSILGANEQFF
TRBV28	15	TRBJ2-7	CASSPRRQASYEQYF
TRBV19	14	TRBJ2-3	CASSISPQINTQYF
TRBV9	13	TRBJ1-3	CASSGGSGNTIYF
TRBV2	15	TRBJ2-1	CASSLRDSIYNEQFF
TRBV6-5	13	TRBJ1-2	CASRRQGGIDYTF
TRBV7-9	15	TRBJ2-2	CASSLPTSGAGELFF
TRBV2	14	TRBJ1-5	CASSKGAPNQPQHF
TRBV5-5	16	TRBJ1-4	CASRLAPGGGNEKLFF
TRBV14	15	TRBJ2-7	CASSQADRGTYEQYF
TRBV28	14	TRBJ2-7	CASSFGGSQGEQYF
TRBV21-1	15	TRBJ1-5	CASSKVESSNQPQHF
TRBV28	15	TRBJ1-2	CASSLRIIGTRSYTF
TRBV11-3	17	TRBJ1-4	CASSLAGTRATNEKLFF
TRBV28	17	TRBJ2-6	CASRSDRVGAGANVLTF
TRBV18	23	TRBJ2-3	CASSSYRVLLLAGARTSTDTQYF
TRBV6-1	15	TRBJ1-5	CASTLQGAINQPQHF
TRBV7-9	16	TRBJ2-1	CASSLVVRIVYNEQFF
TRBV7-9	14	TRBJ2-3	CASSFGGSTDTQYF
TRBV6-4	13	TRBJ1-3	CARQAFSGNTIYF
TRBV7-3	13	TRBJ1-2	CASSLQGDYGYTF
TRBV6-5	13	TRBJ2-7	CASTNTAATEQYF
TRBV10-3	15	TRBJ1-1	CAISEQQGHHTEAFF
TRBV29-1	17	TRBJ2-1	CSVEPLSGVSSYNEQFF
TRBV14	14	TRBJ2-7	CASSQETGPYEQYF
TRBV19	14	TRBJ1-2	CASRTPGGDYGYTF
TRBV13	17	TRBJ1-5	CASSRTPGTGGNQPQHF
TRBV10-3	13	TRBJ2-2	CAIGRTNTGELFF
TRBV5-6	16	TRBJ2-3	CASSFRLAGSTDTQYF
TRBV14	15	TRBJ2-3	CASSQVAGTTDTQYF
TRBV7-2	14	TRBJ1-5	CASSLSGLNQPQHF
TRBV5-4	17	TRBJ2-1	CASSPYRGTSAGGEQFF
TRBV27	16	TRBJ2-5	CASSLSLRDSQETQYF
TRBV11-3	18	TRBJ2-5	CASSRWGGQGAPQETQYF
TRBV2	14	TRBJ1-1	CASRGTSMNTEAFF
TRBV11-1	14	TRBJ2-5	CASSLRREIETQYF
TRBV27	16	TRBJ2-7	CASRRQFLGLSGEQYF
TRBV7-3	17	TRBJ2-3	CASSSRTSGTSTDTQYF
TRBV6-5	15	TRBJ1-5	CASSYNGQMGQPQHF
TRBV9	13	TRBJ1-2	CASSGTDYYGYTF
TRBV5-4	16	TRBJ1-2	CASSTGGSGEFGGYTF
TRBV6-5	13	TRBJ1-2	CASSHEPRYGYTF
TRBV28	12	TRBJ2-1	CAGQGSGNEQFF
TRBV30	12	TRBJ1-1	CAWSVGGTEAFF
TRBV7-6	13	TRBJ2-1	CASSMDVMDEQFF
TRBV28	13	TRBJ2-3	CASSRRSTDTQYF
TRBV29-1	12	TRBJ1-1	CSVGERGTEAFF
TRBV15	10	TRBJ1-2	CATSPDTNTF